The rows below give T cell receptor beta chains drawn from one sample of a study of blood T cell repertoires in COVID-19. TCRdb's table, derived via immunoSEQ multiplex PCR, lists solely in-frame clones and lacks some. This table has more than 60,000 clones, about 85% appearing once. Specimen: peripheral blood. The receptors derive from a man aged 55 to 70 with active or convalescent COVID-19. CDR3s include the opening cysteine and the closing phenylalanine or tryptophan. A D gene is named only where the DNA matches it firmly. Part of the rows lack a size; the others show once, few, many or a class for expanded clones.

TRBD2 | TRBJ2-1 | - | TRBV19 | TGTGCCAGTAGGAGCGGGGGGGTCAGGGATGAGCAGTTCTTC | CASRSGGVRDEQFF
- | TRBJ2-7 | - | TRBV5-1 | TGCGCCAGCAGCTTGGCCGACAGGACGTACGAGCAGTACTTC | CASSLADRTYEQYF
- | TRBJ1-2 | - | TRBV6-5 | TGTGCCAGCAGTTTACAGGGCCCATATGGCTACACCTTC | CASSLQGPYGYTF
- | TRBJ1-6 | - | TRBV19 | TGTGCCTGTCAGGGTCTTGGGCGTTCACCCCTCCACTTT | CACQGLGRSPLHF
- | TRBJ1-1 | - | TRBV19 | TGTGCCAGTAGTTCGCGGACAGTGAACACTGAAGCTTTCTTT | CASSSRTVNTEAFF
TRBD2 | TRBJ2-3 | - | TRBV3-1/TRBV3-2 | TGTGCCAGTTCGAGGACTAGCGTGAGTGATACGCAGTATTTT | CASSRTSVSDTQYF
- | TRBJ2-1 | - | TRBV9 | TGTGCCAGCAGCGCTTTCAATGAGCAGTTCTTC | CASSAFNEQFF
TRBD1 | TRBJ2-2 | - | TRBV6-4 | TGTGCCAGCAGTGACTCCCCGGCAGGGGGCCCCGGGGAGCTGTTTTTT | CASSDSPAGGPGELFF
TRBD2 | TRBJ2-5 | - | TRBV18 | TGTGCCAGCTCACCACCGGGGACTAGATTACAAGAGACCCAGTACTTC | CASSPPGTRLQETQYF
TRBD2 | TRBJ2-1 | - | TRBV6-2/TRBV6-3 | TGTGCCAGCAGTTACCGGGGACTAGTTGCGGTCAATGAGCAGTTCTTC | CASSYRGLVAVNEQFF
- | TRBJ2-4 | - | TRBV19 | TGTGCCAGTAGTTTCACTAGAAACATTCAGTACTTC | CASSFTRNIQYF
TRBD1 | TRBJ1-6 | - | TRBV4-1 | TGCGCCAGCAGTGTTGGGACAGGAGAAGGAAATTCACCCCTCCACTTT | CASSVGTGEGNSPLHF
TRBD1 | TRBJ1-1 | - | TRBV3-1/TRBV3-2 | TGTGCCAGCAGCCAAGGGACAGGGGGCGAAGCTTTCTTT | CASSQGTGGEAFF
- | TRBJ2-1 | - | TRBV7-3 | TGTGCCAGCAGCTTAACCGGCAGGGATCATGAGCAGTTCTTC | CASSLTGRDHEQFF
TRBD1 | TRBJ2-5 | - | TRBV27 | TGTGCCAGCAGTTTATACAGGGGGTCCCAAGAGACCCAGTACTTC | CASSLYRGSQETQYF
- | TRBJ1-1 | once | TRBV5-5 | TGTGCCAGCAGCCCACTCCTTAGCCCGAACACTGAAGCTTTCTTT | CASSPLLSPNTEAFF
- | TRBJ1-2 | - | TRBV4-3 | TGCGCCAGCAGCCAAGACAATCGGGAGACGTATGGCTACACCTTC | CASSQDNRETYGYTF
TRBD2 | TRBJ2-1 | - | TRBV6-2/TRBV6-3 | TGTGCCAGCAGCCTACTAGCGGGGGGTTACAATGAGCAGTTCTTC | CASSLLAGGYNEQFF
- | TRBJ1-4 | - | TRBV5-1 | TGCGCCAGCAGCTTGGGTGGTTATTCAGCTAATGAAAAACTGTTTTTT | CASSLGGYSANEKLFF
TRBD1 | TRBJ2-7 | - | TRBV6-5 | TGTGCCAGCAGTTACCGGGGACAGGGTACCTACGAGCAGTACTTC | CASSYRGQGTYEQYF
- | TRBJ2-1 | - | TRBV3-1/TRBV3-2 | TGTGCCAGCAGCCCGCCTGGAGGAGGTTCCAATGAGCAGTTCTTC | CASSPPGGGSNEQFF
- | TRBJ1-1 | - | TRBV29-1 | TGCAGCGTTGACGTTTCATTGTCAGGCACTGAAGCTTTCTTT | CSVDVSLSGTEAFF
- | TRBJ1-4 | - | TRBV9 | TGTGCCAGCAGCCCACACGCAACTAATGAAAAACTGTTTTTT | CASSPHATNEKLFF
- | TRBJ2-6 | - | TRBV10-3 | TGTGCCATCAGGCCCATACAACAGGGCGAAACTGGGGCCAACGTCCTGACTTTC | CAIRPIQQGETGANVLTF
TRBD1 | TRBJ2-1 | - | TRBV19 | TGTGCCAGTAGTACCGGACAGGGCTCCTTTAGGGGCAATGAGCAGTTCTTC | CASSTGQGSFRGNEQFF
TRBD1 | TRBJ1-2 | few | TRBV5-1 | TGCGCCAGCAGCAGTCGACAGGGGAACTATGGCTACACCTTC | CASSSRQGNYGYTF
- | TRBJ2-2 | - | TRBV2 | TGTGCCTGCGCGCGGCAGGGTAACACCGGGGAGCTGTTTTTT | CACARQGNTGELFF